What follows are 19 T cell receptor beta chains derived from one specimen sequenced in a study of cytomegalovirus exposure and HLA in healthy donors. In the PCR, 60 Vbeta and 13 Jbeta primers were used. TCRdb's copy holds only in-frame clones and misses some; the assay was immunoSEQ multiplex PCR. The table shows over 150,000 clones, with about four fifths occurring only once. The sample taken for sequencing was PBMCs. The receptors stem from a woman aged 50 to 60 in good health and CMV-seropositive.

The rearrangement uses TRBV30 and TRBJ1-2; D uncertain. CDR3 length equals 13 residues. Trimming removed 2 bases at V and 4 bases at J, with 11 bases between. CDR1 GTSNPN and CDR2 SVGIG come from the germline V gene (reference sequence). Here the CDR3 DNA reads TGTGCCTGGAGTTTTAAGTCTACCTATGGCTACACCTTC. Its protein is CAWSFKSTYGYTF.

The gene calls are TRBV7-2 and TRBJ2-7; 10 nucleotides match TRBD2. Trimming at V came to 6 bases and at J to 4 bases, leaving 12 bases not matched to a gene. Germline CDR1 is SGHTA and CDR2 is FQGNSA. The CDR3 has 16 amino acids. The CDR3 DNA sequence: TGTGCCAGCAGTCGAAGCGGGACTAGCGCTACGTACGAGCAGTACTTC. As protein: CASSRSGTSATYEQYF.

This chain joins TRBV27 and TRBJ1-5; D possibly corresponds to TRBD1 (5 bases). The CDR3 spans 14 residues. Trimming shortened V by 5 bases and J by 4 bases, and 12 bases separated the two germline ends. Germline-derived CDR1 and CDR2 are MNHEY and SMNVEV (reference sequence). CDR3 protein: CASSPAGVNQPQHF. The CDR3 nucleotides read TGTGCCAGCAGTCCCGCGGGGGTTAATCAGCCCCAGCATTTT.

This clone was recorded a few times. The gene calls are TRBV7-2 and TRBJ2-5, with D unclear. Germline values: CDR1 SGHTA, CDR2 FQGNSA. V was pared by 5 bases and J by 4 bases, with 8 bases between. The CDR3 runs 12 residues. This CDR3 is CASSGDRETQYF. CDR3 nucleotide sequence: TGTGCCAGCAGCGGAGATCGAGAGACCCAGTACTTC.

This clone was seen a single time. This chain connects TRBV7-2 to TRBJ2-5; 11 positions agree with TRBD2. The CDR3 contains 16 residues. Germline V gene data show CDR1 as SGHTA and CDR2 as FQGNSA. The trim removed 3 bases at V and 5 bases at J, leaving 8 bases unmatched. DNA of the CDR3: TGTGCCAGCAGCTTGAGGCTAGCGGGGGGAGTGGAGACCCAGTACTTC. Translated, it gives CASSLRLAGGVETQYF.

The chain is built from TRBV10-3 and TRBJ1-5, with D possibly TRBD1 on 5 matching bases. Trimming removed 5 bases from V and 4 bases from J, with 9 bases in between. CDR1 and CDR2 (germline): ENHRY, SYGVKD. The CDR3 totals 13 residues. CDR3 nucleotides: TGTGCCATCAGTCCGACAGAGAATCAGCCCCAGCATTTT. This gives the protein CAISPTENQPQHF.

The CDR3, as DNA: TGTGCCAGCAGCCCCAATTACGAGCAGTACTTC. Translating gives CASSPNYEQYF. V usage is TRBV7-8 and J usage is TRBJ2-7; D gene uncertain. The germline V gene has CDR1 SGHVS and CDR2 FQNEAQ. The length of the CDR3 is 11 residues. Trimming pared 5 bases from V and 4 bases from J, leaving 6 bases between.

J is TRBJ2-1 and V is TRBV19; TRBD1 matches 12 bases. This CDR3 has 14 residues. Germline V gene data show CDR1 as LNHDA and CDR2 as SQIVND (reference sequence). In nucleotides, the CDR3 is TGTGCGACACGGGGACAGGGGGCCAGAGATGAGCAGTTCTTC. It encodes CATRGQGARDEQFF.

This rearrangement joins TRBV11-2 to TRBJ1-1; perhaps TRBD1 as D (6 bases). There are 14 residues in the CDR3. Germline lookup yields CDR1 SGHAT and CDR2 FQNNGV. Trimming stripped 5 bases from V and 5 bases from J, with 15 bases between. The CDR3 DNA is TGTGCCAGCAGCGTCCACAGGGATCTGACTGAAGCTTTCTTT. Amino acid sequence: CASSVHRDLTEAFF.

This sequence joins TRBV30 and TRBJ2-5, with 7 bases aligning to TRBD1. Germline assignment: CDR1 GTSNPN and CDR2 SVGIG (reference sequence). CDR3 length: 13 residues. V lost 4 bases and J lost 2; bases outside the gene matches: 4. Here the CDR3 reads CAWNRDRQETQYF. Here the CDR3 DNA reads TGTGCCTGGAACCGGGACAGACAAGAGACCCAGTACTTC.

The chain joins TRBV4-3 to TRBJ2-7; TRBD1 aligns across 9 bases. Germline V gene sequence: CDR1 LGHNA, CDR2 YSLEER. The V and J ends lost 1 base and 3 bases, in that order; junction bases with no gene match: 4. CDR3 length equals 15 residues. CDR3 nucleotides: TGCGCCAGCAGCCAAGGATCGACAGGGGGCTACGAGCAGTACTTC. This translates into CASSQGSTGGYEQYF.

The V gene is TRBV5-3, the J gene TRBJ1-1; tentative D call: TRBD1 (6 bases). TRBV5-3 carries the ORF label, with uncertain function. V dropped 0 bases and J dropped 5 bases, with 14 bases sitting between them. CDR3 length: 15 residues. The CDR3 region has the DNA TGTGCCAGAAGCTTGGCCGACCCAGGGGAGACTGAAGCTTTCTTT. Its translation is CARSLADPGETEAFF.

V usage is TRBV7-2 and J usage is TRBJ2-7, with 9 bases aligning to TRBD2. Germline values: CDR1 SGHTA, CDR2 FQGNSA. V lost 6 bases, J lost 4 bases, and 16 bases stayed unmatched. The CDR3 consists of 17 residues. As DNA, the CDR3 is TGTGCCAGCAGTCGCCCCTATGGCGGGAGGGATATGTACGAGCAGTACTTC. Protein sequence: CASSRPYGGRDMYEQYF.

This clone occurred a few times. The gene calls are TRBV15 and TRBJ2-7, with D perhaps matching TRBD1 (6 bases). This CDR3 contains 14 residues. The germline V and J ends were trimmed by 6 bases and 5 bases, with 17 bases remaining between them. In germline, CDR1 is LNHNV, CDR2 YYDKDF (reference sequence). The CDR3 sequence is CATSRGSTGHEQYF. In nucleotides, the CDR3 is TGTGCCACCAGTCGAGGGTCGACAGGACACGAGCAGTACTTC.

The rearrangement uses TRBV4-3 and TRBJ2-5; TRBD1 matches 7 bases. The V gene end was trimmed by 1 base and the J gene end by 5 bases; junction bases not matched to a gene: 4. The germline V gene has CDR1 LGHNA and CDR2 YSLEER. This CDR3 comprises 14 residues. CDR3 DNA: TGCGCCAGCAGCCAAGGGCGCAGGGGGGAGACCCAGTACTTC. Amino acids: CASSQGRRGETQYF.

This clone has more than one count but fewer than ten. The rearrangement links TRBV7-2 to TRBJ2-7, with 7 bases that match TRBD1. V lost 5 bases to trimming and J lost 5 bases; unmatched junction nucleotides: 9. The CDR3 spans 14 residues. Per germline, CDR1 SGHTA and CDR2 FQGNSA. The CDR3 sequence: CASSEQTGSHEQYF. The CDR3 bases are TGTGCCAGCAGCGAGCAGACAGGGTCCCACGAGCAGTACTTC.

This chain uses TRBV29-1 with TRBJ1-4; 8 positions match TRBD1. The CDR3 length is 13 residues. In germline, CDR1 is SQVTM, CDR2 ANQGSEA. The V segment lost 7 bases and the J segment 8 bases; nucleotides outside the gene matches: 9. The CDR3 loop reads CSAKTGAKEKLFF. The CDR3 region has the DNA TGCAGCGCTAAGACAGGGGCCAAGGAAAAACTGTTTTTT.

This clone was picked up a small number of times. V gene TRBV27 combines with J gene TRBJ1-2; 8 bases agree with TRBD1. Trimming cost V 5 bases and J 4 bases; bases outside gene matches: 9. The CDR3 runs 15 residues. Germline CDR1 is MNHEY and CDR2 is SMNVEV (reference sequence). CDR3 sequence reads: CASSKPGGPPYGYTF. The CDR3 bases are TGTGCCAGCAGTAAACCAGGGGGCCCCCCCTATGGCTACACCTTC.

The rearrangement joins TRBV7-8 to TRBJ1-4, with TRBD1 matching over 8 bases. CDR1 is SGHVS, CDR2 FQNEAQ, per germline. The length of the CDR3 is 15 residues. With V trimmed by 5 bases and J by 8 bases, 10 bases remained unmatched. The CDR3 nucleotides are TGTGCCAGCAGCCCGAGGACAGGGCTGTTCGAAAAACTGTTTTTT. Its protein is CASSPRTGLFEKLFF.